Shown below are 12 T cell receptor beta chains from a single sample sequenced in a study of blood T cell repertoires in COVID-19 (dated by TCRdb to between 2020 and 2021). Libraries were prepared through the immunoSEQ multiplex PCR assay. Sourced from immuneACCESS, this table was stored by TCRdb with only in-frame sequences that have V and J called. A share of the clones is absent; for the studies checked, an unresolved V gene accounts for under half, and the remainder has no known explanation. This sample lists tens of thousands of clones; around 76% were detected once. The top ten constitute about 15% of the sample. Sequenced: peripheral blood. The source is a human donor in a cohort sampled during active COVID-19.

A note on this clone: Other DNA sequences of this sample code for an identical CDR3. J is TRBJ2-3 and V is TRBV9; 8 nucleotides match TRBD2. The CDR3 consists of 15 residues. Unmatched junction bases numbered 5, after V lost 0 bases and J lost 5 bases. Germline V gene data show CDR1 as SGDLS and CDR2 as YYNGEE. CDR3 sequence reads: CASSVVGLAGDTQYF. The CDR3 nucleotides read TGTGCCAGCAGCGTAGTCGGACTAGCAGGAGATACGCAGTATTTT. Full variable domain (remainder filled in from reference TRBV9 and TRBJ2-3): DSGVTQTPKHLITATGQRVTLRCSPRSGDLSVYWYQQSLDQGLQFLIQYYNGEERAKGNILERFSAQQFPDLHSELNLSSLELGDSALYFCASSVVGLAGDTQYFGPGTRLTVL.

The rearrangement joins TRBV14 to TRBJ1-2; D unclear. V lost 3 bases and J 8 bases, leaving 10 bases between the germline ends. The CDR3 length is 12 residues. Germline lookup yields CDR1 SGHDN and CDR2 FVKESK. CDR3 amino acids: CASSQRGRGYTF. In nucleotides, the CDR3 is TGTGCCAGCAGCCAGCGGGGTAGAGGCTACACCTTC.

A few counts support this clone. The chain joins TRBV11-3 to TRBJ1-1, with 8 bases lining up with TRBD1. The length of the CDR3 is 16 residues. Unmatched junction bases numbered 12, after V lost 5 bases and J lost 4 bases. Per germline, CDR1 SGHNT and CDR2 YENEEA. The DNA of the CDR3 is TGTGCCAGCAGCGTCCGGGACAGGTATACTTTCACTGAAGCTTTCTTT. It is translated as CASSVRDRYTFTEAFF.

The V gene is TRBV15, the J gene TRBJ2-3; 10 bases map to TRBD2. CDR3 length equals 17 residues. In germline, CDR1 is LNHNV, CDR2 YYDKDF (reference sequence). With V trimmed by 3 bases and J by 2 bases, 8 bases remained unmatched. This CDR3 reads CATSRRASGSPTDTQYF. The CDR3 DNA sequence: TGTGCCACCAGCAGGAGGGCTAGCGGGAGCCCCACAGATACGCAGTATTTT.

This chain connects TRBV9 to TRBJ2-7; TRBD1 is a possible D gene (6 bases). The CDR3 runs 16 residues. Germline CDR1 is SGDLS and CDR2 is YYNGEE. The V gene lost 4 bases and the J gene lost 2 bases, with 19 bases spanning the gap. The DNA for the CDR3 is TGTGCCAGCAGCCTCGGAGCCAGGGGCCTAGCCTACGAGCAGTACTTC. This sequence encodes CASSLGARGLAYEQYF.

The rearrangement links TRBV28 to TRBJ1-1, with D unresolved. V lost 4 bases and J 1 base, leaving 13 bases between the germline ends. From germline, CDR1 is MDHEN and CDR2 SYDVKM. CDR3 length: 15 amino acids. CDR3 sequence (DNA): TGTGCCAGCAGTTCCGATAGGGAGGAGAACACTGAAGCTTTCTTT. Its translation: CASSSDREENTEAFF.

This chain uses TRBV6-5 with TRBJ2-2; 10 bases match TRBD2. The CDR3 is 15 amino acids. CDR1 and CDR2 (germline): MNHEY, SVGAGI. With V trimmed by 0 bases and J by 7 bases, 2 bases remained unmatched. This CDR3 is CASSYSTSGHGELFF. The CDR3 DNA sequence: TGTGCCAGCAGTTACTCGACTAGCGGGCACGGGGAGCTGTTTTTT.

V and J are TRBV11-2 and TRBJ2-7; D perhaps matches TRBD2 (6 bases). Trimming took 5 bases from V and 1 from J, leaving 9 bases between them. This CDR3 has 13 amino acids. Germline V gives CDR1 SGHAT, CDR2 FQNNGV. The CDR3 reads CASSIGRSYEQYF. CDR3 DNA: TGTGCCAGCAGCATAGGGAGGTCCTACGAGCAGTACTTC.

The rearrangement uses TRBV11-3 and TRBJ2-1; TRBD1 is a possible D gene (6 bases). The V gene's germline CDR1 is SGHNT and CDR2 YENEEA. V dropped 6 bases and J dropped 8 bases, with 14 bases sitting between them. The CDR3 runs to 13 residues. For the CDR3, the DNA is TGTGCCAGCAGGTTAACAGGGTTCTATGAGCAGTTCTTC. It specifies CASRLTGFYEQFF. Filled out from reference TRBV11-3 and TRBJ2-1, the complete variable domain reads EAGVVQSPRYKIIEKKQPVAFWCNPISGHNTLYWYLQNLGQGPELLIRYENEEAVDDSQLPKDRFSAERLKGVDSTLKIQPAELGDSAVYLCASRLTGFYEQFFGPGTRLTVL.

J is TRBJ2-6 and V is TRBV29-1, with a tentative D call TRBD1 (6 bases). The V and J ends lost 1 base and 0 bases respectively, with 19 bases between them. Germline CDR1 and CDR2: SQVTM and ANQGSEA. This CDR3 spans 19 amino acids. CDR3 residues: CSVEGRGTRGRSGANVLTF. The CDR3 nucleotides are TGCAGCGTTGAAGGTCGAGGGACACGCGGACGCTCTGGGGCCAACGTCCTGACTTTC. Complete variable domain (other parts from reference TRBV29-1 and TRBJ2-6): SAVISQKPSRDICQRGTSLTIQCQVDSQVTMMFWYRQQPGQSLTLIATANQGSEATYESGFVIDKFPISRPNLTFSTLTVSNMSPEDSSIYLCSVEGRGTRGRSGANVLTFGAGSRLTVL.

The rearrangement joins TRBV15 to TRBJ1-3; D gene uncertain. V dropped 1 base and J dropped 4 bases, with 8 bases sitting between them. This CDR3 region has 14 residues. CDR1 and CDR2 (germline): LNHNV, YYDKDF (reference sequence). The CDR3 DNA reads as TGTGCCACCAGCAGAGGGGCTACAGGAAACACCATATATTTT. Translation: CATSRGATGNTIYF. Full variable domain (outside the CDR3, taken from reference TRBV15 and TRBJ1-3): DAMVIQNPRYQVTQFGKPVTLSCSQTLNHNVMYWYQQKSSQAPKLLFHYYDKDFNNEADTPDNFQSRRPNTSFCFLDIRSPGLGDTAMYLCATSRGATGNTIYFGEGSWLTVV.

The J gene is TRBJ1-1, the V gene TRBV20-1, with no clear D. This CDR3 has 13 residues. Looked up from germline, CDR1 is DFQATT and CDR2 is SNEGSKA (reference sequence). V was pared by 3 bases and J by 0 bases, with 8 bases between. DNA of the CDR3: TGCAGTGCTAGTTGGCCGATGAACACTGAAGCTTTCTTT. Its protein product is CSASWPMNTEAFF.